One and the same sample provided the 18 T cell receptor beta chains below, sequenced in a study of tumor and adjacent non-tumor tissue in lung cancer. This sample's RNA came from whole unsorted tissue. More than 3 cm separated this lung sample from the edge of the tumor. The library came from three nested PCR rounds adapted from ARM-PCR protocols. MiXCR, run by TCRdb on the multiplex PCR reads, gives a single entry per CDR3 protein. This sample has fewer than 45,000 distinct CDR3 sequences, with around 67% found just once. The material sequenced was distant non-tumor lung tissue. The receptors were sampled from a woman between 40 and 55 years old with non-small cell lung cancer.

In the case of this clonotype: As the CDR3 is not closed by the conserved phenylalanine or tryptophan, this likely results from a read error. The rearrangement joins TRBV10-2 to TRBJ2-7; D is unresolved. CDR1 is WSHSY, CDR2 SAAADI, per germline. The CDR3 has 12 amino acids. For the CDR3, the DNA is TGCGCCAACAGTTTCACTAACGCTGAGCAGTACTTA. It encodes CANSFTNAEQYL.

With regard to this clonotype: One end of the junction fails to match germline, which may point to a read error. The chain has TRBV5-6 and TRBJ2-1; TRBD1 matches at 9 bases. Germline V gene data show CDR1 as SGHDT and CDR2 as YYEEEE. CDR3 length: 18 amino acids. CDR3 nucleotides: TGTACCAGCAGCCTGGAGGCCGACAGGGGGAGCTTCTACAATGAGCAGCTCTTC. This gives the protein CTSSLEADRGSFYNEQLF.

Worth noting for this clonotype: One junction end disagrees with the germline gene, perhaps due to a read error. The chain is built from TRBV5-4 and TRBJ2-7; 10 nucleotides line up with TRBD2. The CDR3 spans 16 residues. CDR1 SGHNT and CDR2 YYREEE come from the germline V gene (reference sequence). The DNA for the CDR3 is TGTGCCAGCAGCTTGAATAGCGGGAGGACCGGGTACGAGCTGTACTTC. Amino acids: CASSLNSGRTGYELYF.

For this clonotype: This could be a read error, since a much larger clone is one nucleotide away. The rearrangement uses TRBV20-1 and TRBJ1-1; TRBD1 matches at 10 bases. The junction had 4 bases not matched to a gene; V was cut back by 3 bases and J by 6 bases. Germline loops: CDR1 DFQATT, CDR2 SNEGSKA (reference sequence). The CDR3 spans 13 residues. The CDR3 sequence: CSARGTGDPEAFF. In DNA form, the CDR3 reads TGCAGTGCTAGGGGGACAGGGGACCCTGAAGCTTTCTTT.

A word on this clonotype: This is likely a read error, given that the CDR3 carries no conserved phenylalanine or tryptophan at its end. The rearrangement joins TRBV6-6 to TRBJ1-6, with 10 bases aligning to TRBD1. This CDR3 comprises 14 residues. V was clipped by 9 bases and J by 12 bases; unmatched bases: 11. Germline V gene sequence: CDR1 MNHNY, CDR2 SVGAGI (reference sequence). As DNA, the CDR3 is TGTGCCAGTATCCGCGACAGGGGGCGTGAACCCCTCCACATT. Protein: CASIRDRGREPLHI.

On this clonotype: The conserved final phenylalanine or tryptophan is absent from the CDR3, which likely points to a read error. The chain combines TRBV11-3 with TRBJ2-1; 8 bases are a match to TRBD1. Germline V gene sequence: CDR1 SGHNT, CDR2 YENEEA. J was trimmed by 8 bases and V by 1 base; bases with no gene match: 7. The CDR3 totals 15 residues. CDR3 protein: CASSLGPGGNDEQFL. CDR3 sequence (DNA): TGTGCCAGCAGCTTAGGGCCAGGGGGCAACGATGAGCAGTTCTTG.

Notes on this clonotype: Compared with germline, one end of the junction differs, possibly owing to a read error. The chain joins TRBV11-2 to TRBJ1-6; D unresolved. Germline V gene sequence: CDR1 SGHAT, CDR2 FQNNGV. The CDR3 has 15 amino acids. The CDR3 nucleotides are TGTGCCAACAGCTTAACCTCGGGCAATAATTCACCCCTCCACTTT. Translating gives CANSLTSGNNSPLHF.

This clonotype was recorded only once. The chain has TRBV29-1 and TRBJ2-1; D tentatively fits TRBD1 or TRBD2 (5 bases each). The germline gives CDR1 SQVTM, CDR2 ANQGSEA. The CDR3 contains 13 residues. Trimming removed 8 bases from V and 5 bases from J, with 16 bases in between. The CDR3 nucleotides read TGCAGCCTAAAGCGGACATCTCACAATGAGCAGTTCTTC. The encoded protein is CSLKRTSHNEQFF.

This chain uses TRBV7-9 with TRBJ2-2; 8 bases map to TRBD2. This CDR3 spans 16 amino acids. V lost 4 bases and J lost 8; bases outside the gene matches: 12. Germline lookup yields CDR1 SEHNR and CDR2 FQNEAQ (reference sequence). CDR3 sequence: CASSSLTSDRMGELFF. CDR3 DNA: TGTGCCAGCAGCTCGCTGACTAGCGACCGCATGGGGGAGCTGTTTTTT.

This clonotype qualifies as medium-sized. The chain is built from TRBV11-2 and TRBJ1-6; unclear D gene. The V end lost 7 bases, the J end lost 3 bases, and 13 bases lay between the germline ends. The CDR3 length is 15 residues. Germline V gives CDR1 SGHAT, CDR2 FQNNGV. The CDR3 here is CASTPGWSYNSPLHF. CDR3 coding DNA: TGTGCCAGCACCCCCGGTTGGAGCTATAATTCACCCCTCCACTTT.

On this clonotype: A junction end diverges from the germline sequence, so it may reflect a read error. The CDR3, as DNA: TGTGCCAGCAGTGAACGTCGGACAGGGCGCACTGATACGCACTATTTT. Protein product: CASSERRTGRTDTHYF. This chain uses TRBV6-1 with TRBJ2-3; 8 bases are shared with TRBD1. This CDR3 is built from 16 residues. Germline CDR1 reads MNHNS; CDR2 reads SASEGT.

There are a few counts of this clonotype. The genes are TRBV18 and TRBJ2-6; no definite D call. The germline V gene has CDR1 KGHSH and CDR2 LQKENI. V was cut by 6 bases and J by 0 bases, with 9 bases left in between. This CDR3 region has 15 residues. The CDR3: CASSSGFSGANVLTF. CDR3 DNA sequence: TGTGCCAGCTCTTCCGGGTTCTCTGGGGCCAACGTCCTGACTTTC.

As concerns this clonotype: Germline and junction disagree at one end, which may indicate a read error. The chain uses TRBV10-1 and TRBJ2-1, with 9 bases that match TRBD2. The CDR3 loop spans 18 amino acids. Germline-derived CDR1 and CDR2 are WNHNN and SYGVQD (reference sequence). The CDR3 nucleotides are TGCGCCCGCAGTGAGTCGGGTTCGGCGGGAGGGGAATACAATGAGCAGTTCTTC. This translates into CARSESGSAGGEYNEQFF.

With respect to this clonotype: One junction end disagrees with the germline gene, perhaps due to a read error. The CDR3 nucleotides are TGTGCCAGCACCAGAACTAGCCGGATAGGCGGGGAGCTGTATTTT. It is translated as CASTRTSRIGGELYF. The chain has TRBV6-1 and TRBJ2-2; a weak D match, TRBD2 (6 bases). Germline V gene sequence: CDR1 MNHNS, CDR2 SASEGT. This CDR3 is 15 amino acids long.

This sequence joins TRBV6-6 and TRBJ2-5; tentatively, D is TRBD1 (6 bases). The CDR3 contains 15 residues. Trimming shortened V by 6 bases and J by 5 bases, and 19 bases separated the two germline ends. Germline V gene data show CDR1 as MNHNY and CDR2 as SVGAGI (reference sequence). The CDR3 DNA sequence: TGTGCCAGCAGAGGACGTGACAGGTCCCATGAGACCCAGTACTTC. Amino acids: CASRGRDRSHETQYF.

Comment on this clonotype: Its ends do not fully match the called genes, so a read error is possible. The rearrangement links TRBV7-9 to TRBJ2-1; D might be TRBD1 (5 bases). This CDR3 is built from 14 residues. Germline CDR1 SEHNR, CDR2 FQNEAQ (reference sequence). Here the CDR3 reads CASSLARQYNKQFF. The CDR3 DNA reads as TGTGCCAGCAGCTTAGCTAGACAGTACAATAAGCAGTTCTTC.

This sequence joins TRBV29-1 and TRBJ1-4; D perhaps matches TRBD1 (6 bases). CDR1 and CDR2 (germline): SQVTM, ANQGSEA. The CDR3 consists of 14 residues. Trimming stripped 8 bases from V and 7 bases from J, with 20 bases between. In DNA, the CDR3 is TGCAGCATGGAAGGGACAAGAGACGGTGAAAAACTGTTTTTT. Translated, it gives CSMEGTRDGEKLFF. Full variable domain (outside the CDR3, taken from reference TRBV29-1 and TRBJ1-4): SAVISQKPSRDICQRGTSLTIQCQVDSQVTMMFWYRQQPGQSLTLIATANQGSEATYESGFVIDKFPISRPNLTFSTLTVSNMSPEDSSIYLCSMEGTRDGEKLFFGSGTQLSVL.

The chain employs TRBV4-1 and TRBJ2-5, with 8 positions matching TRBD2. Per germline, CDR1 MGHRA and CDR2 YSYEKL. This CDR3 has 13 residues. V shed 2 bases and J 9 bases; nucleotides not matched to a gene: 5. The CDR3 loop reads CASSQWRGESQYF. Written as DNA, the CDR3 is TGCGCCAGCAGCCAATGGCGGGGGGAGTCCCAGTACTTC.